A selection of T cell receptor beta chains follows, all from one sample in a study of early T cells in non-severe SARS-CoV-2 infection. TCRdb recomputed calls from the 5' RACE reads with MiXCR, one row per CDR3 protein. The table lists 40,000 to 45,000 distinct CDR3 sequences, 9.5% to 15% of them singletons. The specimen was whole blood. These receptors originate from an adult who was a healthcare worker with PCR-confirmed SARS-CoV-2 infection or an uninfected control (not recorded which). Both conserved end residues are part of each CDR3. Each record gives: J gene, V gene, clone size, D gene, CDR3 DNA, CDR3 protein. The D gene is left open where the match is weak. Size is omitted from some rows. Given values are once, few, many or a class for expanded clones.

>TRBJ1-5|TRBV6-2/TRBV6-3|many|.
TGTGCCAGCAGTTACCTCGGTGTTATAGCTCAGCCCCAGCATTTT
CASSYLGVIAQPQHF
>TRBJ2-7|TRBV28|once|.
TGTGCCAGCAGTACCCGCGGACCAGCATACGAGCAGTACTTC
CASSTRGPAYEQYF
>TRBJ1-2|TRBV9|many|TRBD1
TGTGCCAGCAGCGTAGAGGGGGCCCGAGCTGTGGCTGGCTACACCTTC
CASSVEGARAVAGYTF
>TRBJ2-3|TRBV4-2|few|TRBD2
TGTGCCAGCAGCCAAGATCATCTTTTTGATCTTCTAGCGGGGGCAAGCACAGATACGCAGTATTTT
CASSQDHLFDLLAGASTDTQYF
>TRBJ2-5|TRBV7-2|.|.
TGTGCCAGCAGCTTACGGTGGCTACACCAAGAGACCCAGTACTTC
CASSLRWLHQETQYF
>TRBJ1-1|TRBV5-1|few|.
TGCGCCAGCAGCTTAGCAGCCCATAGACTAATTGAAGCTTTCTTT
CASSLAAHRLIEAFF
>TRBJ2-7|TRBV20-1|.|.
TGCAGTGCTAGAGGGCCTGGTTTCCCCAACGAGCAGTACTTC
CSARGPGFPNEQYF
>TRBJ1-1|TRBV5-4|.|.
TGTGCCAGCAGCTTGGCTGGGGGGGCTGAAGCTTTCTTT
CASSLAGGAEAFF
>TRBJ2-1|TRBV15|few|.
TGTGCCACCAGCACCCGACAGGATCGGAATGAGCAGTTCTTC
CATSTRQDRNEQFF
>TRBJ1-1|TRBV20-1|.|TRBD1
TGCAGAGGACAGGGAGTGATCTTT
CRGQGVIF
>TRBJ2-1|TRBV7-2|.|.
TGTGCCAGCAGCTCAGGTTATGAGCAGTTCTTC
CASSSGYEQFF
>TRBJ1-2|TRBV5-5|many|.
TGTGCCAGCAGCCCGGATGCTAACTATGGCTACACCTTC
CASSPDANYGYTF
>TRBJ2-1|TRBV20-1|many|.
TGCAGTGCTGGCGTGGCGGCAGTAGGTAATGAGCAGTTCTTC
CSAGVAAVGNEQFF
>TRBJ2-2|TRBV27|few|.
TGTGCCAGCAGTAGCCCGTTGGGGGAGCTGTTTTTT
CASSSPLGELFF
>TRBJ1-1|TRBV7-2|few|.
TGTGCCAGCAGGTCCGCAGGGGTCACTGAAGCTTTCTTT
CASRSAGVTEAFF
>TRBJ2-2|TRBV4-3|.|.
TGCGCCAGCAGCCTTTGGCGGGGCAGGGTAACCGGGGAGCTGTTTTTT
CASSLWRGRVTGELFF
>TRBJ2-7|TRBV4-1|many|.
TGCGCCAGCAGCCCCCGACGGTGCTCCTACGAGCAGTACTTC
CASSPRRCSYEQYF
>TRBJ2-2|TRBV11-3|.|.
TGTGCCAGCAGCGAAGCGGTTACCGGGGAGCTGTTTTTT
CASSEAVTGELFF
>TRBJ2-1|TRBV5-1|.|.
TGCGCCAGCAGGTTTTGGGGGAAAGATGAGCAGTTCTTC
CASRFWGKDEQFF
>TRBJ1-2|TRBV4-1|.|.
TGCGCCAGCAGCCAAGATAGCAGGGCCTCTTATGGCTACACCTTC
CASSQDSRASYGYTF
>TRBJ2-1|TRBV29-1|many|.
TGCAGCGTTGAATCTACTAGTCGCTCCTACAATGAGCAGTTCTTC
CSVESTSRSYNEQFF
>TRBJ2-2|TRBV6-4|many|.
TGTGCCAGCGCCAGGGGTAACACCGGGGAGCTGTTTTTT
CASARGNTGELFF
>TRBJ2-3|TRBV7-2|.|.
TGTGTCAGCCGCAGGGGGACTACCGCCACAGATACGCAGTATTTT
CVSRRGTTATDTQYF
>TRBJ2-4|TRBV20-1|many|.
TGCAGTGCCCCCTACCAGAACATTCAGTACTTC
CSAPYQNIQYF
>TRBJ1-1|TRBV20-1|many|.
TGCAGTGCATCGCTAGGGCCGGACCCGGGCGGCACTGAAGCTTTCTTT
CSASLGPDPGGTEAFF
>TRBJ1-4|TRBV11-2|.|TRBD1
TGTGCCAGCAGCTTAGGAAAAGGACAGGGGCGGGAAAAACTGTTTTTT
CASSLGKGQGREKLFF
>TRBJ1-1|TRBV12-3/TRBV12-4|few|.
TGTGCCAGCAGTTTAGCAGGACATGGAGGGGCTGAAGCTTTCTTT
CASSLAGHGGAEAFF
>TRBJ2-7|TRBV6-1|many|.
TGTGCCAGCAGTGAAGTACAGTCCTACGAGCAGTACTTC
CASSEVQSYEQYF
>TRBJ2-1|TRBV5-4|.|TRBD1
TGTGCCAGCAGCTTACAGGGGGCGAATGAGCAGTTCTTC
CASSLQGANEQFF
>TRBJ1-1|TRBV28|.|TRBD1
TGTGCCAGCAGCCGGACCTTACCCGGGACAGGGAACACTGAAGCTTTCTTT
CASSRTLPGTGNTEAFF